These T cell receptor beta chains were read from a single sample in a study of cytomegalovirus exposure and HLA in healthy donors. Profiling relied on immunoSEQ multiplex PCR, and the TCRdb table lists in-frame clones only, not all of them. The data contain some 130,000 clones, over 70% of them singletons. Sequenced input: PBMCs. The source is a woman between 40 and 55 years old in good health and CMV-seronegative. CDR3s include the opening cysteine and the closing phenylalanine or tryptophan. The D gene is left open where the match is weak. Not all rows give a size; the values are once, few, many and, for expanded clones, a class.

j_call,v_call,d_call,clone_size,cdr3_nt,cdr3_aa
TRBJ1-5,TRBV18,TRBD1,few,TGTGCCAGCTCACCGCCGGGACAGGGAGGTCAGCCCCAGCATTTT,CASSPPGQGGQPQHF
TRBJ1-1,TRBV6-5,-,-,TGTGCCAGCAGTTCCGGGGTTAGCGCTTTCTTT,CASSSGVSAFF
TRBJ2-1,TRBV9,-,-,TGTGCCAGCAGCGGGCCCGCAGACTCCTACAATGAGCAGTTCTTC,CASSGPADSYNEQFF
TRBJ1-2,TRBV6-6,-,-,TGTGCCGCCCGAGGCAGGGGCGAAGAAGGCTACACCTTC,CAARGRGEEGYTF
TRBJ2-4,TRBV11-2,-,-,TGTGCCAGCAGCTTAGTGTTGAACGCTAATTATGCCAAAAACATTCAGTACTTC,CASSLVLNANYAKNIQYF
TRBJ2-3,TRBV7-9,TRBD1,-,TGTTCCAGCCGACCGACAGGGATGACGAGCACAGATACGCAGTATTTT,CSSRPTGMTSTDTQYF
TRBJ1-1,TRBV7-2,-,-,TGTGCCAGCAGCCCAGGCCCCGTGTCCACTGAAGCTTTCTTT,CASSPGPVSTEAFF
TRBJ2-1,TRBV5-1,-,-,TGCGCCAGCAGCCCTTCTAGCACTAACAATGAGCAGTTCTTC,CASSPSSTNNEQFF
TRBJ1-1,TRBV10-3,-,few,TGTGCCATCAGGACAGACCCCCCGAACACTGAAGCTTTCTTT,CAIRTDPPNTEAFF
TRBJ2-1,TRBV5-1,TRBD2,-,TGCGCCAGCAAGACAATAGCGGGAGAGGGCTACAATGAGCAGTTCTTC,CASKTIAGEGYNEQFF
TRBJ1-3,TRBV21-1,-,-,TGTGCCAGCAGCAACCCCGGGACAGGGAGACACACCATATATTTT,CASSNPGTGRHTIYF
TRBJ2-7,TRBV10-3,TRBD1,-,TGTGCCATCAAGCAGGGGGATGTAAGTGGCGAGCAGTACTTC,CAIKQGDVSGEQYF
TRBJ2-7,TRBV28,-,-,TGTGCCAGCAGTTTGGGGCCGTCAAGGATTTACGAGCAGTACTTC,CASSLGPSRIYEQYF
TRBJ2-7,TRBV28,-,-,TGTGCCAGCGGAAGGGGCCAGTACTTC,CASGRGQYF
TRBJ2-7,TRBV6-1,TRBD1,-,TGTGCCAGCAGTGAACATCACAGGGGGCGCCACTACGAGCAGTACTTC,CASSEHHRGRHYEQYF
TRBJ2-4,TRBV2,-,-,TGTGCCAGCAGCCAAAGCCAGGCAACCAAAAACATTCAGTACTTC,CASSQSQATKNIQYF
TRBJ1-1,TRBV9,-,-,TGTGCCAGCAGCCCGAACTTCGGGGGAAAGCCTGTAAAAGCTTTCTTT,CASSPNFGGKPVKAFF
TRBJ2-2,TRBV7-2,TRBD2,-,TGTGCCAGCAGCTTAAAGGGACTAGCGGGGGGCACCGGGGAGCTGTTTTTT,CASSLKGLAGGTGELFF
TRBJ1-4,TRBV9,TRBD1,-,TGTGCCAGCAGCGCCACAGGGGCACGGGATGAAAAACTGTTTTTT,CASSATGARDEKLFF
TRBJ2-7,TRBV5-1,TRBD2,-,TGCGCCAGCAGCTTGGCGGGACTAGCGGGGGGTAACTACGAGCAGTACTTC,CASSLAGLAGGNYEQYF
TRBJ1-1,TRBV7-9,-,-,TGTGCCAGCAGCTTAGAAGGGGGGGGTAACACTGAAGCTTTCTTT,CASSLEGGGNTEAFF
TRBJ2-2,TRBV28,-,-,TGTGCCACTCCCAGCGTGAACACCGGGGAGCTGTTTTTT,CATPSVNTGELFF
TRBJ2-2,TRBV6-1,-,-,TGTGCCACCAACAGGGCGAACGGGGAGCTGTTTTTT,CATNRANGELFF
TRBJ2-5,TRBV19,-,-,TGTGCCAGTAGTATACGGCCCGGCAGGGGCCAAGAGACCCAGTACTTC,CASSIRPGRGQETQYF
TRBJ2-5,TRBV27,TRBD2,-,TGTGCCAGCAGTTTCGGGGGGGGGCCCCAAGAGACCCAGTACTTC,CASSFGGGPQETQYF
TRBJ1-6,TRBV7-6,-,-,TGTGCCAGCAGCTTAGTGGCCATCGGGGGAAATTCACCCCTCCACTTT,CASSLVAIGGNSPLHF
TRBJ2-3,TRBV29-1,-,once,TGCAGCGTTATGAAAGTGGATAGCGCAGATACGCAGTATTTT,CSVMKVDSADTQYF
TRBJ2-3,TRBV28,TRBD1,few,TGTGCCAGCAGGCCAGGGACAGGCACAGATACGCAGTATTTT,CASRPGTGTDTQYF
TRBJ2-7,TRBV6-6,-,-,TGTGCCAGCAGTTTTACTGGTGACGAGCAGTACTTC,CASSFTGDEQYF